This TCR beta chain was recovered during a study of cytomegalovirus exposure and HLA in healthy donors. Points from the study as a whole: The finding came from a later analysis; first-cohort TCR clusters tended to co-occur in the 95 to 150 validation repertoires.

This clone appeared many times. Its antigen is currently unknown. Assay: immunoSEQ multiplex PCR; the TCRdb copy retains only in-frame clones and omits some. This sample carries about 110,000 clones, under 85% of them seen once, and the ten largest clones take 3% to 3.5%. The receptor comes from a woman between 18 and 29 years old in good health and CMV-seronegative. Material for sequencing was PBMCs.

The CDR3 protein is CASSLAGYGYTF. The CDR3 bases are TGTGCCAGCAGTTTGGCAGGGTATGGCTACACCTTC. V and J are TRBV6-5 and TRBJ1-2, with D tentatively TRBD1 (5 bases). Germline CDR1 is MNHEY and CDR2 is SVGAGI. Trimming left V 4 bases short and J 5 bases short, with 8 bases between. The CDR3 runs to 12 residues.